These T cell receptor beta chains were read from a single sample in a study of CD8 T cells in Susac syndrome. TCRdb recomputed calls from the immunoSEQ multiplex PCR reads with MiXCR, one row per CDR3 protein. The sample includes fewer than 150,000 distinct CDR3 sequences, 85% to 95% seen only once; the top ten take over 0.25%. The specimen was CD8+ T cells from PBMCs. The receptors here all came from a human donor in good health. Both conserved end residues are part of each CDR3. D genes are given only for firm matches. Some rows mark clone size as missing; the rest say once, few, many or name a class of expanded clone.

abundance	d_gene	v_gene	j_gene	CDR3nt	CDR3aa
-	-	TRBV30	TRBJ1-1	TGTGCCTGGAGTTCGACAGCGAACACTGAAGCTTTCTTT	CAWSSTANTEAFF
-	-	TRBV29-1	TRBJ1-2	TGCAGCGTTGAAGGGGGGATTAGCAGCTATGGCTACACCTTC	CSVEGGISSYGYTF
-	TRBD1	TRBV12-3/TRBV12-4	TRBJ1-1	TGTGCCAGCAGCATAACAGGGGTCACTGAAGCTTTCTTT	CASSITGVTEAFF
-	-	TRBV7-3	TRBJ2-5	TGTGCCACTAGGGACAATCGACAGCTTCAAGAGACCCAGTACTTC	CATRDNRQLQETQYF
-	-	TRBV28	TRBJ2-1	TGTGCCAGCAGTTTAACCCCTTCAGGACAAGACTCCTACAATGAGCAGTTCTTC	CASSLTPSGQDSYNEQFF
-	-	TRBV27	TRBJ1-5	TGTGCCAGCAGCCCAACCTCAGGGGACCAGCAGCCCCAGCATTTT	CASSPTSGDQQPQHF
-	-	TRBV27	TRBJ1-1	TGTGCCAGCAGTCATCAGGGTCGAGGCACTGAAGCTTTCTTT	CASSHQGRGTEAFF
-	-	TRBV27	TRBJ2-1	TGTGCCAGCAAGGCAGCTGAGCAGTTCTTC	CASKAAEQFF
-	-	TRBV28	TRBJ1-2	TGTGCCAGCAGTTTGGCGAGGAACTATGGCTACACCTTC	CASSLARNYGYTF
-	-	TRBV20-1	TRBJ2-1	TGCAGTGCTAGAGATTTTCGAGGCGAGCAGTTCTTC	CSARDFRGEQFF
-	-	TRBV6-6	TRBJ1-5	TGTGCCACCCTTCGGGGGCAAGCCCAGCATTTT	CATLRGQAQHF
-	TRBD2	TRBV5-1	TRBJ2-1	TGCGCCAGCAGCCCCCTAATAGCGGGGTCCTCCTACAATGAGCAGTTCTTC	CASSPLIAGSSYNEQFF
-	TRBD1	TRBV20-1	TRBJ2-7	TGCAGTGCTAGCGAAGGACAGGGCTACGAGCAGTACTTC	CSASEGQGYEQYF
-	-	TRBV14	TRBJ2-1	TGTGCCAGCAGCCAAGTGGAGAGATACAATGAGCAGTTCTTC	CASSQVERYNEQFF
-	-	TRBV20-1	TRBJ2-3	TGCAGTGCTGAAGGTCCGGTCACAGATACGCAGTATTTT	CSAEGPVTDTQYF
-	-	TRBV4-1	TRBJ1-1	TGCGCCAGCAGCCAAGTGAATGGGGACACTGAAGCTTTCTTT	CASSQVNGDTEAFF
once	TRBD2	TRBV9	TRBJ2-1	TGTGCCAGCAGCCCTAGCGGGAGTACCTACAATGAGCAGTTCTTC	CASSPSGSTYNEQFF
-	-	TRBV27	TRBJ2-7	TGTGCCAGCAGTTTACGGGTTGGCTACGAGCAGTACTTC	CASSLRVGYEQYF
-	-	TRBV7-9	TRBJ2-4	TGTGCCAGCACCCTCGGGGAGAAAAACATTCAGTACTTC	CASTLGEKNIQYF
-	TRBD1	TRBV29-1	TRBJ2-1	TGCAGCGTTGAAGATCGAGGGGGCCCCTACAATGAGCAGTTCTTC	CSVEDRGGPYNEQFF
-	-	TRBV3-1	TRBJ2-1	TGTGCCAGCAGCCAAGAAAGACTTCCCTACAATGAGCAGTTCTTC	CASSQERLPYNEQFF
once	-	TRBV27	TRBJ2-7	TGTGCCAGCAGTGCCGCTCCTAGGATGGGCTACGAGCAGTACTTC	CASSAAPRMGYEQYF
once	TRBD2	TRBV27	TRBJ2-7	TGTGCCAGCATTGGTGCGGGAGCGGAGAACGAGCAGTACTTC	CASIGAGAENEQYF
-	-	TRBV20-1	TRBJ1-2	TGCAGTGCTAGATTCGGGGGCTACACCTTC	CSARFGGYTF
once	TRBD2	TRBV14	TRBJ2-7	TGTGCCAGCGCGGGGAGGGGAGGCTACGAGCAGTACTTC	CASAGRGGYEQYF
-	TRBD2	TRBV27	TRBJ2-2	TGTGCCAGCAGTTTGTTACTAGCGGGAGGGCCTGACGGGGAGCTGTTTTTT	CASSLLLAGGPDGELFF
-	-	TRBV7-9	TRBJ2-5	TGTGCCAGCAGAGGACTGGAGTGGGAGACCCAGTACTTC	CASRGLEWETQYF
-	-	TRBV19	TRBJ2-7	TGTGCCAGTAGTGTGACCCGGGACGGAGTCTACGAGCAGTACTTC	CASSVTRDGVYEQYF
-	TRBD2	TRBV7-7	TRBJ2-7	TGTGCTAGCAGCCCGGCGGCTAGCGGGCTCTCCTACGAGCAGTACTTC	CASSPAASGLSYEQYF
-	TRBD1	TRBV15	TRBJ1-2	TGTGCCACCAGCAGAGTTAGACAGGGGAGCGGCTATGGCTACACCTTC	CATSRVRQGSGYGYTF
-	TRBD1	TRBV3-1	TRBJ2-5	TGTGCCAGCAGCCGGGACAGGGAAGAGACCCAGTACTTC	CASSRDREETQYF
-	-	TRBV29-1	TRBJ2-3	TGCAGCGTTGGGCAGGGGCACACAGATACGCAGTATTTT	CSVGQGHTDTQYF
once	-	TRBV25-1	TRBJ2-1	TGTGCCAGCATCGGCGAGGGTTTGAGGGGCTACAATGAGCAGTTCTTC	CASIGEGLRGYNEQFF
-	TRBD1	TRBV28	TRBJ2-7	TGTGCCAGCAGTTTGGGAGCCGGGACAGGGCTCTACGAGCAGTACTTC	CASSLGAGTGLYEQYF
-	TRBD2	TRBV13	TRBJ2-7	TGTGCCAGCCGCGGGAGGCCCCATGACGAGCAGTACTTC	CASRGRPHDEQYF
-	-	TRBV27	TRBJ1-1	TGTGCCAGCAGTAACCCACAGGAGAACACTGAAGCTTTCTTT	CASSNPQENTEAFF
-	TRBD2	TRBV27	TRBJ2-2	TGTGCCAGCAGTTCAAGCGGGATAACCGGGGAGCTGTTTTTT	CASSSSGITGELFF
-	-	TRBV3-1	TRBJ2-7	TGTGCCAGCAGCCAAGCCCTTATGTACGAGCAGTACTTC	CASSQALMYEQYF
-	-	TRBV29-1	TRBJ2-2	TGCAGCGTTGTCAGGAACACCGGGGAGCTGTTTTTT	CSVVRNTGELFF
-	TRBD2	TRBV27	TRBJ2-3	TGTGCCAGCAGTTTATTTCGCGCGGGGGGCGATACGCAGTATTTT	CASSLFRAGGDTQYF
-	-	TRBV28	TRBJ1-2	TGTGCCAGCAGTTCCCTCCGATATGGCTACACCTTC	CASSSLRYGYTF
-	-	TRBV5-6	TRBJ1-2	TGTGCCAGCAGCTCATACATCTATGGCTACACCTTC	CASSSYIYGYTF
-	-	TRBV12-5	TRBJ2-1	TGTGCTAGTGGTTTGGACAACCACAATGAGCAGTTCTTC	CASGLDNHNEQFF
-	-	TRBV30	TRBJ1-3	TGTGCCTGGAGTGTACGGGGGCCCCCTGGAAACACCATATATTTT	CAWSVRGPPGNTIYF
-	-	TRBV6-5	TRBJ1-1	TGTGCCAGCAGTTACGGACAGCTAGGAGCTGAAGCTTTCTTT	CASSYGQLGAEAFF
-	-	TRBV27	TRBJ1-5	TGTGCCAGCAGTTTAGAGTGGGGTCAGCCCCAGCATTTT	CASSLEWGQPQHF
-	-	TRBV6-2/TRBV6-3	TRBJ2-2	TGTGCCAGCAGTTACTTCGGGGTTATAGCCGGGGAGCTGTTTTTT	CASSYFGVIAGELFF
-	TRBD2	TRBV20-1	TRBJ2-7	TGCAGTGCTTTCTCGACTAGCGGGAGGGCCTACGAGCAGTACTTC	CSAFSTSGRAYEQYF
-	TRBD2	TRBV27	TRBJ2-7	TGTGCCAGCACCAACCCGGGACTAGCTTTGCACGAGCAGTACTTC	CASTNPGLALHEQYF
-	-	TRBV7-9	TRBJ2-3	TGTGCCAGCAGCCCGCCCCTAGGGGATACGCAGTATTTT	CASSPPLGDTQYF
-	-	TRBV6-5	TRBJ2-4	TGTGCCAGCAGTTACTCGGATCCGGCAGAGGGGACCAAAAACATTCAGTACTTC	CASSYSDPAEGTKNIQYF
-	-	TRBV6-5	TRBJ1-6	TGTGCCAGCAGTTCCCCGGGACAAAATTCACCCCTCCACTTT	CASSSPGQNSPLHF
-	-	TRBV15	TRBJ1-2	TGTGCCACCAGCCTCCGTCTTAACTATGGCTACACTTTC	CATSLRLNYGYTF